The 23 T cell receptor beta chains presented below share a single source sample, sequenced in a study of regulatory T cells in long-lasting Graves disease. Time point described: persistent/refractory GD, antithyroid drugs over 5 years with positive TRAb. Generation of the TCR library employed RNA extracted from PBMCs. In building TCR beta libraries, iRepertoire HTBI primers were used together with Arm-PCR of CDR3 regions. TCRdb recomputed calls from the multiplex PCR reads with MiXCR, one row per CDR3 protein. The sample shows about 290,000 distinct CDR3 sequences, around a fifth of them seen only once. Material: peripheral blood mononuclear cells (PBMCs), obtained when the disease was refractory, from a patient treated with antithyroid drugs. The source is a female donor with Graves disease.

The sample holds a few counts of this clonotype. The V call is TRBV19, the J call TRBJ2-5, with D possibly called TRBD1 or TRBD2 (5 bases each). Per the germline V gene, CDR1 is LNHDA and CDR2 is SQIVND (reference sequence). V was pared by 1 base and J by 5 bases, with 14 bases between. This CDR3 comprises 15 residues. The CDR3 region is CASSIGQQRSETQYF. The CDR3 DNA sequence: TGTGCCAGTAGTATAGGACAGCAGCGGTCCGAGACCCAGTACTTC.

At least ten counts were recorded for this clonotype. The chain is built from TRBV27 and TRBJ2-5; no reliable D call. CDR3 size: 9 residues. The V gene lost 8 bases and the J gene lost 2 bases, with 0 bases spanning the gap. Looked up from germline, CDR1 is MNHEY and CDR2 is SMNVEV (reference sequence). The CDR3 spells CASQETQYF. In nucleotides, the CDR3 is TGTGCCAGCCAAGAGACCCAGTACTTC.

This clonotype has at least ten counts. This chain uses TRBV29-1 with TRBJ1-1; a weak D match, TRBD1 (5 bases). The CDR3 covers 16 residues. With 6 bases removed from V and 10 bases from J, the gap between germline ends came to 30 bases. Germline values: CDR1 SQVTM, CDR2 ANQGSEA. The DNA for the CDR3 is TGCAGCGTCGAGAAGCCGGGGACGGGTCTCCTGTTGGGAGCTTTCTTT. This encodes CSVEKPGTGLLLGAFF.

This clonotype has only a few counts. CDR3 sequence: CASSRDREGETQYF. CDR3 nucleotide sequence: TGTGCCAGCAGCCGGGACAGGGAAGGGGAGACCCAGTACTTC. The chain combines TRBV11-3 with TRBJ2-5, with 9 bases identical to TRBD1. CDR1 SGHNT and CDR2 YENEEA come from the germline V gene. The V gene end was trimmed by 5 bases and the J gene end by 5 bases; junction bases not matched to a gene: 6. This CDR3 comprises 14 residues.

This clonotype was counted many times. J is TRBJ2-7 and V is TRBV12-3 or TRBV12-4; D assignment may be TRBD1 or TRBD2 (6 bases each). CDR3 length: 14 residues. Between the trimmed V and J ends, which lost 6 bases and 0 bases, there was a span of 12 bases. DNA of the CDR3: TGTGCCAGCAGCAGCAGGGGAGGCTCCTACGAGCAGTACTTC. This encodes CASSSRGGSYEQYF.

The V and J genes are TRBV10-3 and TRBJ2-2; TRBD2 matches at 8 bases. The CDR3 covers 14 residues. The trim removed 9 bases at V and 3 bases at J, leaving 6 bases unmatched. CDR1 and CDR2 (germline): ENHRY, SYGVKD. The CDR3: CAIGELADTGELFF. The CDR3 region has the DNA TGTGCCATAGGGGAACTAGCGGACACCGGGGAGCTGTTTTTT.

V gene TRBV4-3 combines with J gene TRBJ2-2; no firm D call. Looked up from germline, CDR1 is LGHNA and CDR2 is YSLEER. The CDR3 is 15 residues long. The V end was cut by 2 bases, the J end by 3 bases, with 10 bases between. CDR3 nucleotide sequence: TGCGCCAGCAGCCAATGGCTAGTTGACACCGGGGAGCTGTTTTTT. Translation gives CASSQWLVDTGELFF.

This clonotype was counted at least ten times. The genes are TRBV20-1 and TRBJ2-7, with D unresolved. Germline V gene data show CDR1 as DFQATT and CDR2 as SNEGSKA (reference sequence). V gave up 1 base and J gave up 0 bases, with 7 bases separating them. The CDR3 runs 13 residues. In DNA form, the CDR3 reads TGCAGTGCTAGAGTAACCGACTCCTACGAGCAGTACTTC. Translating it yields CSARVTDSYEQYF.

This clonotype appeared many times. The chain has TRBV12-3 or TRBV12-4 and TRBJ1-5; D gene ambiguous. V gave up 2 bases and J gave up 7 bases, with 12 bases separating them. This CDR3 spans 14 amino acids. The CDR3 is CASSLQAERQPQHF. For the CDR3, the DNA is TGTGCCAGCAGTTTACAGGCGGAGAGGCAGCCCCAGCATTTT.

This clonotype was recorded a few times. CDR3 sequence reads: CASSFYRGGTRAQYF. The CDR3 region has the DNA TGTGCCAGCAGTTTCTACAGGGGCGGGACGAGGGCCCAGTACTTC. The chain uses TRBV6-5 and TRBJ2-5; a possible D gene is TRBD1 (7 bases). The CDR3 has 15 amino acids. Per the germline V gene, CDR1 is MNHEY and CDR2 is SVGAGI. Trimming cost V 4 bases and J 9 bases, with 21 bases left between them.

This clonotype was detected ten times or more. The V call is TRBV28, the J call TRBJ2-7; D possibly corresponds to TRBD1 (6 bases). The CDR3 consists of 14 residues. CDR1 is MDHEN and CDR2 is SYDVKM in the germline V gene. Trimming removed 5 bases from V and 3 bases from J, with 14 bases in between. Here the CDR3 reads CASSETGRHYEQYF. For the CDR3, the DNA is TGTGCCAGCAGTGAAACAGGGAGACACTACGAGCAGTACTTC.

This clonotype was observed a handful of times. The chain is built from TRBV27 and TRBJ2-7; 9 bases are a match to TRBD1. This CDR3 is built from 13 residues. CDR1 and CDR2 from the germline V gene are MNHEY and SMNVEV (reference sequence). After removal of 4 bases from V and 6 bases from J, the junction contained 4 bases not matched to a gene. The CDR3 DNA reads TGTGCCAGCAGTTCAACGACAGGGGGCGAGCAGTACTTC. Its protein is CASSSTTGGEQYF.

This clonotype was seen at least ten times. CDR3 sequence reads: CASTAPGSAFGNQPQHF. In DNA form, the CDR3 reads TGTGCCAGCACCGCCCCGGGGTCAGCCTTCGGCAATCAGCCCCAGCATTTT. The chain employs TRBV6-2 or TRBV6-3 and TRBJ1-5, with D hard to call. Germline CDR1 MNHEY, CDR2 SVGEGT. CDR3 length: 17 amino acids. Trimming removed 7 bases from V and 2 bases from J, with 21 bases in between.

This clonotype was found many times. The chain uses TRBV7-8 and TRBJ2-7, with no clear D. Germline V gene data show CDR1 as SGHVS and CDR2 as FQNEAQ. The CDR3 has 13 residues. V lost 1 base and J lost 3, with 7 bases in between. CDR3 DNA sequence: TGTGCCAGCAGCTTAGGGGCCCTCTACGAGCAGTACTTC. Its protein product is CASSLGALYEQYF.

The sample holds many counts of this clonotype. The chain joins TRBV11-2 to TRBJ1-2; D is ambiguous. CDR3 length: 12 amino acids. Germline V lookup: CDR1 SGHAT, CDR2 FQNNGV. Trimming took off 5 bases at V and 4 bases at J, with 8 bases between the two ends. This CDR3 is CASSPDGYGYTF. The DNA of the CDR3 is TGTGCCAGCAGCCCGGACGGCTATGGCTACACCTTC.

This clonotype was observed a few times. The gene calls are TRBV3-1 and TRBJ2-7; TRBD2 matches at 14 bases. After removal of 2 bases from V and 6 bases from J, the junction contained 12 bases not matched to a gene. Germline loops: CDR1 LGHDT, CDR2 YNNKEL (reference sequence). The CDR3 covers 18 residues. The CDR3 spells CASSQSSTGTSGSTEQYF. The CDR3 bases are TGTGCCAGCAGCCAAAGCAGCACCGGGACTAGCGGGAGCACCGAGCAGTACTTC.

This clonotype showed up many times. The genes are TRBV27 and TRBJ1-4, with D uncertain. The V and J ends lost 8 bases and 2 bases respectively, with 15 bases between them. Germline lookup yields CDR1 MNHEY and CDR2 SMNVEV (reference sequence). The CDR3 extends over 15 amino acids. CDR3 DNA: TGTGCCAGCCGCCCTGGTGGGAACACTAATGAAAAACTGTTTTTT. Translated, it gives CASRPGGNTNEKLFF. The full variable domain, in which reference TRBV27 and TRBJ1-4 provide the parts outside the CDR3, is EAQVTQNPRYLITVTGKKLTVTCSQNMNHEYMSWYRQDPGLGLRQIYYSMNVEVTDKGDVPEGYKVSRKEKRNFPLILESPSPNQTSLYFCASRPGGNTNEKLFFGSGTQLSVL.

Remarks on this clonotype: Being one base from a much bigger clone, this may be a read error. The CDR3 sequence is CASGRGSGNTMYF. The CDR3 DNA reads TGTGCCAGCGGGCGAGGCTCTGGAAACACCATGTATTTT. V is TRBV28 and J is TRBJ1-3; unclear D gene. CDR1 is MDHEN and CDR2 is SYDVKM in the germline V gene. The CDR3 is made up of 13 amino acids.

This clonotype was detected many times. The chain carries TRBV27 and TRBJ1-1; no clear D. V dropped 2 bases and J dropped 4 bases, with 8 bases sitting between them. Germline V gene sequence: CDR1 MNHEY, CDR2 SMNVEV (reference sequence). This CDR3 has 13 residues. CDR3 nucleotides: TGTGCCAGCAGTTTAACTGTGGGCACTGAAGCTTTCTTT. Its protein product is CASSLTVGTEAFF.

This clonotype has only a few counts. The chain couples TRBV9 to TRBJ2-7, with D tentatively TRBD1 (6 bases). Trimming shortened V by 0 bases and J by 6 bases, and 13 bases separated the two germline ends. The CDR3 has 14 amino acids. Looked up from germline, CDR1 is SGDLS and CDR2 is YYNGEE. The CDR3 here is CASSVDPLGGEQYF. The CDR3 DNA reads TGTGCCAGCAGCGTAGATCCATTAGGGGGCGAGCAGTACTTC.

The rearrangement uses TRBV28 and TRBJ1-6, with 8 bases aligning to TRBD1. In germline, CDR1 is MDHEN, CDR2 SYDVKM. With V trimmed by 8 bases and J by 8 bases, 8 bases remained unmatched. The CDR3 is made up of 14 amino acids. CDR3 DNA sequence: TGTGCCAGCCGAGCGGACAGGGATGATTCACCCCTCCACTTT. This gives the protein CASRADRDDSPLHF.

This clonotype was seen a few times. The V gene is TRBV14, the J gene TRBJ2-7, with no clear D. The CDR3 is 13 amino acids. Germline values: CDR1 SGHDN, CDR2 FVKESK. Trimming stripped 0 bases from V and 9 bases from J, with 12 bases between. CDR3 coding DNA: TGTGCCAGCAGCCAAGAAATCGGCGGAATGCAGTACTTC. Protein sequence: CASSQEIGGMQYF.

In its sample, this clonotype was seen a few times. V and J are TRBV28 and TRBJ2-2, with 9 bases fitting TRBD1. V trimming: 6 bases; J trimming: 6 bases; junction bases outside the gene matches: 14. Germline CDR1 is MDHEN and CDR2 is SYDVKM. The CDR3 consists of 17 residues. The CDR3 sequence: CASRGLRDRVTPGELFF. CDR3 coding DNA: TGTGCCAGCAGGGGGCTCCGGGACAGGGTTACCCCCGGGGAGCTGTTTTTT.